This paragraph covers one T cell receptor beta chain sequence. The data were taken from a study of T cells in Graves' hyperthyroidism and ophthalmopathy. Uncontrolled infection, other autoimmune disease, pregnancy or lactation led to exclusion. Germline CDR1 LGHDT, CDR2 YNNKEL (reference sequence). The CDR3 runs 13 residues. V lost 1 base and J 5 bases, leaving 8 bases between the germline ends. What was amplified from RNA transcripts were TCR beta CDR3 regions. The HTBI primer set drove a first-round RT-PCR of the TCR CDR3. TCRdb re-derived calls from the multiplex PCR reads in MiXCR, one entry per CDR3 protein. The sample yields hundreds of thousands of distinct CDR3 sequences, roughly 14% seen once.

This chain joins TRBV3-1 and TRBJ1-1; D may be TRBD1 (5 bases). The receptor was isolated from a woman in her forties with Graves' ophthalmopathy. Sequencing was performed on blood. CDR3 nucleotide sequence: TGTGCCAGCAGCCAAGCAGGGTATACTGAAGCTTTCTTT. Translated: CASSQAGYTEAFF.